A selection of T cell receptor beta chains follows, all from one sample in a study of blood T cell repertoires in COVID-19. The data were produced by immunoSEQ multiplex PCR, yet TCRdb's version contains in-frame clones alone and is incomplete. In the table there are some 350,000 clones, 89% of which are singletons. Sequencing was done on a sample of peripheral blood. The receptors derive from a woman under 40 with COVID-19, enrolled during active disease. Both conserved end residues are part of each CDR3. The order of the fields is V gene, clone size, J gene, D gene, CDR3 protein, CDR3 DNA. A D gene is named only where the DNA matches it firmly. Clone size is not always given. Where it is, it says once, few, many or a class for expanded clones.

>TRBV6-5|.|TRBJ2-3|TRBD2
CASKIGSGGGDTQYF
TGTGCCAGCAAAATTGGTAGCGGGGGTGGAGATACGCAGTATTTT
>TRBV11-2|.|TRBJ2-3|.
CASSLGTGTDTQYF
TGTGCCAGCAGCTTGGGGACTGGCACAGATACGCAGTATTTT
>TRBV7-9|.|TRBJ2-7|TRBD1
CASSLDLLGQGDEQYF
TGTGCCAGCAGCTTAGACCTCTTGGGACAGGGCGACGAGCAGTACTTC
>TRBV14|.|TRBJ2-3|.
CASSQVGGLIGDTQYF
TGTGCCAGCAGCCAAGTTGGCGGACTCATAGGGGATACGCAGTATTTT
>TRBV3-1/TRBV3-2|once|TRBJ2-1|TRBD2
CASSQVGERGYNEQFF
TGTGCCAGCAGCCAAGTCGGAGAGCGGGGGTACAATGAGCAGTTCTTC
>TRBV4-3|.|TRBJ2-1|TRBD2
CASSPWTSGGGNEQFF
TGCGCCAGCAGCCCGTGGACTAGCGGGGGTGGTAATGAGCAGTTCTTC
>TRBV4-1|.|TRBJ1-1|TRBD1
CASRLRSPGQGVNSRNTEAFF
TGCGCCAGCCGCCTTCGTTCCCCGGGACAGGGCGTAAATTCGCGGAACACTGAAGCTTTCTTT
>TRBV11-2|.|TRBJ2-1|TRBD2
CASSLTGLAGGVQFF
TGTGCCAGCAGCTTAACAGGACTAGCGGGAGGGGTTCAGTTCTTC
>TRBV19|.|TRBJ2-1|TRBD2
CASSILGEGHNEQFF
TGTGCCAGTAGTATCCTGGGGGAGGGACACAATGAGCAGTTCTTC
>TRBV4-2|.|TRBJ2-7|.
CASSDASYAPEQYF
TGTGCCAGCAGCGACGCTAGTTACGCCCCCGAGCAGTACTTC
>TRBV29-1|once|TRBJ1-2|TRBD1
CSVEGRTGNYGYTF
TGCAGCGTTGAAGGGAGGACAGGGAACTATGGCTACACCTTC
>TRBV5-1|.|TRBJ1-1|.
CASSLGSRNTEAFF
TGCGCCAGCAGCTTGGGGAGCAGGAACACTGAAGCTTTCTTT
>TRBV19|.|TRBJ1-5|.
CASSAQDSNQPQHF
TGTGCCAGTAGTGCCCAGGATAGCAATCAGCCCCAGCATTTT
>TRBV6-2/TRBV6-3|.|TRBJ1-2|.
CASSQGATNYGYTF
TGTGCCAGCAGTCAAGGGGCCACTAACTATGGCTACACCTTC
>TRBV4-2|.|TRBJ1-1|.
CASSPRAGVGTEAFF
TGTGCCAGCAGCCCACGGGCCGGGGTCGGCACTGAAGCTTTCTTT
>TRBV28|.|TRBJ1-5|.
CASSLPQHSNQPQHF
TGTGCCAGCAGTCTCCCACAGCATAGCAATCAGCCCCAGCATTTT
>TRBV3-1/TRBV3-2|.|TRBJ1-2|TRBD1
CASSRGQGFGYTF
TGTGCCAGCAGCCGCGGACAGGGGTTTGGCTACACCTTC
>TRBV11-3|.|TRBJ2-6|.
CASSLGLTGANVLTF
TGTGCCAGCAGCCTTGGTCTAACTGGGGCCAACGTCCTGACTTTC
>TRBV2|.|TRBJ1-6|TRBD1
CASRQDRGSSYNSPLHF
TGTGCCAGCAGGCAGGACAGGGGGAGCTCCTATAATTCACCCCTCCACTTT
>TRBV19|.|TRBJ1-2|.
CASSIDLGGGYTF
TGTGCCAGTAGTATAGATCTAGGGGGTGGCTACACCTTC
>TRBV19|.|TRBJ2-1|TRBD2
CASSGTRRGNNEQFF
TGTGCCAGTAGTGGAACCCGGCGGGGGAACAATGAGCAGTTCTTC
>TRBV18|few|TRBJ2-7|TRBD2
CASSSRGTSDGEQYF
TGTGCCAGCTCGAGCCGCGGGACTAGCGATGGCGAGCAGTACTTC
>TRBV12-3/TRBV12-4|.|TRBJ2-2|.
CASSLSPGELFF
TGTGCCAGCAGTCTCTCCCCCGGGGAGCTGTTTTTT
>TRBV6-5|few|TRBJ1-5|TRBD1
CASSPYRGGQPQHF
TGTGCCAGCAGTCCTTACAGGGGAGGTCAGCCCCAGCATTTT
>TRBV28|.|TRBJ2-7|.
CASTTETRGIGVEQYF
TGTGCCAGCACTACCGAGACCCGGGGAATCGGGGTCGAGCAGTACTTC
>TRBV7-6|.|TRBJ1-2|TRBD1
CASSLISQGASYGYTF
TGTGCCAGCAGCTTAATCTCGCAGGGGGCAAGCTATGGCTACACCTTC
>TRBV7-8|.|TRBJ2-7|TRBD1
CASSLVTGVSYEQYF
TGTGCCAGCAGCTTAGTGACAGGGGTAAGCTACGAGCAGTACTTC
>TRBV5-1|.|TRBJ2-3|.
CASSFRELILTDTQYF
TGCGCCAGCAGCTTCCGGGAACTAATACTCACAGATACGCAGTATTTT
>TRBV25-1|.|TRBJ1-1|.
CASSEYAGSSAEAFF
TGTGCCAGCAGTGAATACGCAGGGTCGAGCGCTGAAGCTTTCTTT
>TRBV27|.|TRBJ1-4|.
CASSPWRGANEKLFF
TGTGCCAGCAGCCCCTGGAGAGGCGCTAATGAAAAACTGTTTTTT
>TRBV21-1|.|TRBJ2-1|.
CARSRPDSVSYNEQFF
TGTGCCAGGTCGCGTCCTGACAGTGTTTCCTACAATGAGCAGTTCTTC
>TRBV5-1|.|TRBJ2-1|.
CASSLAWSSSSYNEQFF
TGCGCCAGCAGCTTGGCCTGGAGCTCTAGCTCCTACAATGAGCAGTTCTTC
>TRBV11-3|.|TRBJ1-2|TRBD1
CASSLEGQGVRGYTF
TGTGCCAGCAGCTTAGAAGGACAGGGGGTTCGTGGCTACACCTTC
>TRBV11-3|.|TRBJ2-1|TRBD2
CASSAGGGQYNEQFF
TGTGCCAGCAGCGCCGGCGGGGGGCAATACAATGAGCAGTTCTTC
>TRBV7-9|few|TRBJ2-7|.
CASSPEGVYEQYF
TGTGCCAGCAGCCCTGAGGGGGTCTACGAGCAGTACTTC
>TRBV2|.|TRBJ2-7|.
CASSLTDEQYF
TGTGCCAGCAGTCTAACCGACGAGCAGTACTTC
>TRBV4-3|.|TRBJ2-7|TRBD1
CASSQGTGAPGGEQYF
TGCGCCAGCAGCCAAGGGACAGGGGCCCCTGGGGGCGAGCAGTACTTC
>TRBV4-3|.|TRBJ2-7|TRBD1
CASSQGLPGQVSPYEQYF
TGCGCCAGCAGCCAAGGCCTCCCGGGACAGGTCAGTCCCTACGAGCAGTACTTC
>TRBV4-3|.|TRBJ2-7|TRBD1
CASSQDPGGYEQYF
TGCGCCAGCAGCCAAGATCCAGGGGGCTACGAGCAGTACTTC
>TRBV10-1|.|TRBJ2-1|TRBD1
CASRKGSTGTDEQFF
TGCGCCAGCAGGAAGGGCTCGACAGGGACAGATGAGCAGTTCTTC
>TRBV6-1|.|TRBJ2-5|.
CASSEAMGGQETQYF
TGTGCCAGCAGTGAAGCGATGGGGGGCCAAGAGACCCAGTACTTC
>TRBV7-9|.|TRBJ1-4|TRBD1
CASSPTTGGDSRKLFF
TGTGCCAGCAGCCCCACGACAGGGGGCGATTCTCGAAAACTGTTTTTT
>TRBV11-3|.|TRBJ1-1|.
CASSLAPGTEAFF
TGTGCCAGCAGCTTAGCCCCCGGGACTGAAGCTTTCTTT
>TRBV6-5|.|TRBJ2-7|.
CASTDRQSYEQYF
TGTGCCAGCACAGACAGGCAATCCTACGAGCAGTACTTC
>TRBV11-3|.|TRBJ2-2|.
CASSPSEAGELFF
TGTGCCAGCAGCCCCTCGGAGGCCGGGGAGCTGTTTTTT
>TRBV6-5|.|TRBJ2-3|.
CASSLSGYTDTQYF
TGTGCCAGCAGTCTAAGCGGTTACACAGATACGCAGTATTTT
>TRBV5-1|.|TRBJ2-1|TRBD2
CASSLDGTSGADEQFF
TGCGCCAGCAGCTTAGACGGGACTAGCGGGGCCGATGAGCAGTTCTTC
>TRBV4-3|.|TRBJ1-6|.
CASGQADNSPLHF
TGCGCCAGCGGGCAGGCCGATAATTCACCCCTCCACTTT
>TRBV29-1|.|TRBJ1-2|TRBD1
CSVGRDREIYGYTF
TGCAGCGTTGGAAGGGACAGGGAAATCTATGGCTACACCTTC
>TRBV27|.|TRBJ2-5|.
CASSLSARPQETQYF
TGTGCCAGCAGTTTGTCGGCTAGACCGCAAGAGACCCAGTACTTC
>TRBV6-6|.|TRBJ2-2|.
CASRWDTKSGELFF
TGTGCCAGCAGATGGGACACCAAATCCGGGGAGCTGTTTTTT
>TRBV6-4|.|TRBJ1-3|TRBD1
CANQPGGQGAGNTIYF
TGTGCCAACCAACCCGGGGGACAGGGCGCTGGAAACACCATATATTTT
>TRBV7-2|.|TRBJ1-2|.
CASSGVGGNYGYTF
TGTGCCAGCAGCGGAGTGGGTGGTAACTATGGCTACACCTTC
>TRBV7-6|.|TRBJ1-1|.
CASSSTRVTEAFF
TGTGCCAGCAGCTCGACTCGGGTCACTGAAGCTTTCTTT
>TRBV27|once|TRBJ2-5|.
CASSLLAGETQYF
TGTGCCAGCAGTTTACTGGCTGGCGAGACCCAGTACTTC